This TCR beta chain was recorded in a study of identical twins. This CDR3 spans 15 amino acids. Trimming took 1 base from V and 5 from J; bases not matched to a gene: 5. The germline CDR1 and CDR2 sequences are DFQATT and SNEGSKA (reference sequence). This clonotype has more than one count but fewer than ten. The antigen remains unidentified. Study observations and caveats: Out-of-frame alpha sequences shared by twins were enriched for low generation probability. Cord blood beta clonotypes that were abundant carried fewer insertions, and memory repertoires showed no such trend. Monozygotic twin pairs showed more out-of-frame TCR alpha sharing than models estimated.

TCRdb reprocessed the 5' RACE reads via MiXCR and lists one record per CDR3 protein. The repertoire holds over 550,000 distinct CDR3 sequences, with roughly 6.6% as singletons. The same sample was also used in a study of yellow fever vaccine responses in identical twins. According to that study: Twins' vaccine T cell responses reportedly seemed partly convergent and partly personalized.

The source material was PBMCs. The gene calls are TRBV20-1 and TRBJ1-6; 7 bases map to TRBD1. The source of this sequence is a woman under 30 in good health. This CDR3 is CSARGGTVNNSPLHF. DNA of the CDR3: TGCAGTGCTAGAGGAGGGACAGTAAATAATTCACCCCTCCACTTT.